The 28 T cell receptor beta chains listed next were all sequenced from one sample in a study of shared clonotypes between healthy human individuals. Only in-frame clones appear in the TCRdb table, and some are missing; sequencing was by immunoSEQ multiplex PCR. Of more than 1,200,000 clones in the sample, around 98.5% were seen once. Sequenced input: naive CD4+ T cells sorted from blood. Specified subset: CD45RA+ positively selected. All receptors derive from a man aged 30-40 years in good health.

The chain couples TRBV9 to TRBJ2-5; no clear D. V lost 4 bases to trimming and J lost 5 bases, with 9 bases between them. Germline V lookup: CDR1 SGDLS, CDR2 YYNGEE. The CDR3 loop spans 12 amino acids. Here the CDR3 reads CASSSRGETQYF. The CDR3 DNA sequence: TGTGCCAGCAGCTCACGTGGGGAGACCCAGTACTTC. Drawing the rest from reference TRBV9 and TRBJ2-5, the complete variable domain is DSGVTQTPKHLITATGQRVTLRCSPRSGDLSVYWYQQSLDQGLQFLIQYYNGEERAKGNILERFSAQQFPDLHSELNLSSLELGDSALYFCASSSRGETQYFGPGTRLLVL.

V gene TRBV5-1 combines with J gene TRBJ2-3; 7 nucleotides match TRBD2. Germline V CDR1 and CDR2: SGHRS, YFSETQ. V shed 4 bases, J shed 6 bases, and the junction held 20 bases outside the gene matches. The CDR3 spans 18 residues. The CDR3 DNA reads as TGCGCCAGCAGCCCAAGCTTGGAACTAGCGACAGTGAGGGATACGCAGTATTTT. This gives the protein CASSPSLELATVRDTQYF.

The rearrangement uses TRBV5-1 and TRBJ2-3; D call uncertain. Germline loops: CDR1 SGHRS, CDR2 YFSETQ. This CDR3 has 14 amino acids. V lost 4 bases and J lost 7, with 16 bases in between. Written as DNA, the CDR3 is TGCGCCAGCAGCCCCGAGACCCCACCATATACGCAGTATTTT. Amino acid sequence: CASSPETPPYTQYF.

The chain couples TRBV6-6 to TRBJ2-2; TRBD2 matches at 11 bases. The V and J ends lost 6 bases and 3 bases, in that order; junction bases with no gene match: 6. Looked up from germline, CDR1 is MNHNY and CDR2 is SVGAGI (reference sequence). The CDR3 has 16 residues. This CDR3 is CASSLSGRAYTGELFF. The CDR3 nucleotides read TGTGCCAGCAGCCTTAGCGGGAGGGCGTACACCGGGGAGCTGTTTTTT.

V and J are TRBV6-1 and TRBJ2-7; D ambiguous. Germline CDR1 reads MNHNS; CDR2 reads SASEGT. The CDR3 sequence is 13 residues long. V was clipped by 6 bases and J by 6 bases, with 15 bases between them. DNA of the CDR3: TGTGCCAGCAGGCGTCAGGAACCTTCCGAGCAGTACTTC. This codes for CASRRQEPSEQYF.

The V gene is TRBV15, the J gene TRBJ2-5; no definite D call. Germline V gene lookup returns CDR1 LNHNV and CDR2 YYDKDF (reference sequence). CDR3 length equals 14 residues. The V end was cut by 0 bases, the J end by 1 base, with 6 bases between. CDR3 DNA: TGTGCCACCAGCAGAGATTTCGCCCAAGAGACCCAGTACTTC. Translated, it gives CATSRDFAQETQYF.

The V gene is TRBV29-1, the J gene TRBJ1-1; 9 positions match TRBD1. The CDR3 consists of 14 residues. Germline V gives CDR1 SQVTM, CDR2 ANQGSEA. V trimming: 5 bases; J trimming: 5 bases; junction bases outside the gene matches: 9. The CDR3 DNA follows: TGCAGCGTTCGGAACAGGGGGCGTCGGACTGAAGCTTTCTTT. Translated: CSVRNRGRRTEAFF.

The chain employs TRBV9 and TRBJ1-1; D gene unclear. V was pared by 3 bases and J by 7 bases, with 10 bases between. The germline CDR1 and CDR2 sequences are SGDLS and YYNGEE. The CDR3 has 12 amino acids. CDR3 bases: TGTGCCAGCAGCGCCGAAATGGGTGAAGCTTTCTTT. Protein: CASSAEMGEAFF.

The chain has TRBV5-4 and TRBJ2-5; D possibly corresponds to TRBD2 (5 bases). This CDR3 is built from 13 residues. The germline gives CDR1 SGHNT, CDR2 YYREEE (reference sequence). Trimming left V 2 bases short and J 5 bases short, with 10 bases between. Here the CDR3 DNA reads TGTGCCAGCAGCTTCGGGATCCGGGAGACCCAGTACTTC. As protein: CASSFGIRETQYF.

The chain carries TRBV21-1 and TRBJ2-5; the D call TRBD1 from the table was never checked on the DNA. TRBV21-1 corresponds to a pseudogene. This CDR3 region has 16 residues. Here the CDR3 DNA reads TGTGCCAGCAGCAAAGCCCCGGGACACGAGGGAGAGACCCAGTACTTC. This codes for CASSKAPGHEGETQYF.

The genes are TRBV5-6 and TRBJ1-1; TRBD1 might be the D (6 bases). Trimming removed 0 bases from V and 4 bases from J, with 10 bases in between. Germline CDR1 and CDR2: SGHDT and YYEEEE. CDR3 length: 14 residues. The CDR3 spells CASSLVGGSTEAFF. The CDR3, as DNA: TGTGCCAGCAGCTTGGTAGGGGGTAGCACTGAAGCTTTCTTT.

The V call is TRBV5-4, the J call TRBJ2-3; 10 bases fit TRBD2. With 4 bases clipped from V and 2 bases from J, the junction kept 7 bases outside the gene matches. CDR1 is SGHNT and CDR2 is YYREEE in the germline V gene (reference sequence). This CDR3 is built from 16 residues. The DNA of the CDR3 is TGTGCCAGCAGCAGCCTACTAGCGGGGTTCACAGATACGCAGTATTTT. Encoded protein: CASSSLLAGFTDTQYF. Based on the CDR3 plus reference TRBV5-4 and TRBJ2-3, the full variable domain is ETGVTQSPTHLIKTRGQQVTLRCSSQSGHNTVSWYQQALGQGPQFIFQYYREEENGRGNFPPRFSGLQFPNYSSELNVNALELDDSALYLCASSSLLAGFTDTQYFGPGTRLTVL.

The J gene is TRBJ2-7, the V gene TRBV19; 7 bases map to TRBD1. Germline-derived CDR1 and CDR2 are LNHDA and SQIVND (reference sequence). V lost 3 bases, J lost 0 bases, and 17 bases stayed unmatched. The CDR3 runs to 19 residues. The CDR3 loop reads CASSMTGTAAPVFSYEQYF. CDR3 coding DNA: TGTGCCAGTAGTATGACCGGGACAGCCGCTCCAGTATTCTCCTACGAGCAGTACTTC.

V is TRBV4-3 and J is TRBJ1-4; D remains ambiguous. CDR1 and CDR2 from the germline V gene are LGHNA and YSLEER. Trimming removed 1 base at V and 0 bases at J, with 6 bases between. There are 15 residues in the CDR3. The CDR3 bases are TGCGCCAGCAGCCAAGTCACAGCAACTAATGAAAAACTGTTTTTT. Translation: CASSQVTATNEKLFF.

The V and J genes are TRBV15 and TRBJ2-7; perhaps D is TRBD1 or TRBD2 (5 bases each). CDR3 length equals 13 residues. Germline loops: CDR1 LNHNV, CDR2 YYDKDF (reference sequence). V lost 4 bases to trimming and J lost 0 bases, with 7 bases between them. DNA of the CDR3: TGTGCCACCAGCATCGGGGCCTCCTACGAGCAGTACTTC. Translating gives CATSIGASYEQYF.

The CDR3 nucleotides read TGTGCCAGCTCAAACGGGGATACTAATGAGCAGTTCTTC. Its translation is CASSNGDTNEQFF. The chain recombines TRBV18 with TRBJ2-1; D is perhaps TRBD2 (5 bases). CDR1 is KGHSH and CDR2 is LQKENI in the germline V gene. The V gene lost 5 bases and the J gene lost 7 bases, with 12 bases spanning the gap. This CDR3 spans 13 amino acids.

DNA of the CDR3: TGTGCCAGCAGCCCGGGACAGGGGGAAAACAATGAGCAGTTCTTC. Encoded protein: CASSPGQGENNEQFF. The chain employs TRBV11-2 and TRBJ2-1, with 11 bases matching TRBD1. V shed 5 bases, J shed 5 bases, and the junction held 5 bases outside the gene matches. The CDR3 runs to 15 residues. Germline V gene data show CDR1 as SGHAT and CDR2 as FQNNGV. Drawing the rest from reference TRBV11-2 and TRBJ2-1, the complete variable domain is EAGVAQSPRYKIIEKRQSVAFWCNPISGHATLYWYQQILGQGPKLLIQFQNNGVVDDSQLPKDRFSAERLKGVDSTLKIQPAKLEDSAVYLCASSPGQGENNEQFFGPGTRLTVL.

Only one count was recorded for this clone. V and J are TRBV27 and TRBJ2-5; D is unresolved. V was clipped by 6 bases and J by 2 bases, with 16 bases between them. The CDR3 extends over 15 amino acids. CDR1 and CDR2 (germline): MNHEY, SMNVEV (reference sequence). The CDR3 sequence: CASRPTYSVQETQYF. Here the CDR3 DNA reads TGTGCCAGCAGACCCACCTACAGTGTTCAAGAGACCCAGTACTTC.

The chain is built from TRBV11-3 and TRBJ2-2; D remains unclear. This CDR3 region has 14 residues. Germline CDR1 SGHNT, CDR2 YENEEA. V was trimmed by 0 bases and J by 1 base, leaving 3 bases between them. CDR3 bases: TGTGCCAGCAGCTTAGAGGGGAACACCGGGGAGCTGTTTTTT. It specifies CASSLEGNTGELFF.

The chain uses TRBV7-6 and TRBJ2-7; 9 bases line up with TRBD2. Germline loops: CDR1 SGHVS, CDR2 FNYEAQ. This CDR3 region has 16 residues. J was trimmed by 6 bases and V by 1 base; bases with no gene match: 10. The DNA of the CDR3 is TGTGCCAGCAGCTTAGTACTCACTAGCGGGCCAGGCGAGCAGTACTTC. It is translated as CASSLVLTSGPGEQYF.

The gene calls are TRBV10-3 and TRBJ2-1, with TRBD2 identical over 9 bases. The CDR3 extends over 16 amino acids. Germline loops: CDR1 ENHRY, CDR2 SYGVKD. V was clipped by 6 bases and J by 5 bases; unmatched bases: 11. The CDR3 region has the DNA TGTGCCATCAGGTCGCCTGAAGCGGGAGGTCACAATGAGCAGTTCTTC. This codes for CAIRSPEAGGHNEQFF.

As to this clone: This CDR3 is also generated by other DNA sequences in the sample. The chain joins TRBV27 to TRBJ1-1, with D unresolved. This CDR3 contains 14 residues. Trimming removed 5 bases from V and 1 base from J, with 11 bases in between. Looked up from germline, CDR1 is MNHEY and CDR2 is SMNVEV (reference sequence). The CDR3 here is CASSPPGGNTEAFF. CDR3 sequence (DNA): TGTGCCAGCAGTCCCCCGGGAGGGAACACTGAAGCTTTCTTT.

V gene TRBV29-1 combines with J gene TRBJ2-7, with D perhaps matching TRBD1 (6 bases). CDR3 length: 11 amino acids. The germline V gene has CDR1 SQVTM and CDR2 ANQGSEA. Trimming removed 7 bases at V and 1 base at J, with 8 bases between. Written as DNA, the CDR3 is TGCAGCGCAGGGGTGTCCTACGAGCAGTACTTC. It specifies CSAGVSYEQYF.

CDR3 sequence: CASNSPVNYGYTF. CDR3 nucleotide sequence: TGTGCCAGCAATTCTCCAGTGAACTATGGCTACACCTTC. V gene TRBV6-6 combines with J gene TRBJ1-2; D call uncertain. Trimming shortened V by 7 bases and J by 2 bases, and 11 bases separated the two germline ends. This CDR3 is 13 amino acids long. CDR1 is MNHNY, CDR2 SVGAGI, per germline (reference sequence).

The J gene is TRBJ1-2, the V gene TRBV7-6, with unresolved D. V lost 1 base to trimming and J lost 4 bases, with 13 bases between them. Germline V CDR1 and CDR2: SGHVS, FNYEAQ. CDR3 size: 15 residues. The CDR3 bases are TGTGCCAGCAGCTTAGAAAGTGGCGGATTCTATGGCTACACCTTC. Protein: CASSLESGGFYGYTF.

The J gene is TRBJ2-3, the V gene TRBV11-2; D is perhaps TRBD2 (6 bases). The CDR3 loop spans 18 amino acids. The V end lost 7 bases, the J end lost 0 bases, and 23 bases lay between the germline ends. Germline V CDR1 and CDR2: SGHAT, FQNNGV. CDR3 bases: TGTGCCAGCAACTATATTGACGGGAGAGCGGAAAGCACAGATACGCAGTATTTT. Its protein product is CASNYIDGRAESTDTQYF. Together with reference TRBV11-2 and TRBJ2-3, the CDR3 gives the full variable domain: EAGVAQSPRYKIIEKRQSVAFWCNPISGHATLYWYQQILGQGPKLLIQFQNNGVVDDSQLPKDRFSAERLKGVDSTLKIQPAKLEDSAVYLCASNYIDGRAESTDTQYFGPGTRLTVL.

The rearrangement links TRBV19 to TRBJ2-3, with D perhaps TRBD1 (5 bases). This CDR3 is 13 amino acids long. V was pared by 5 bases and J by 8 bases, with 14 bases between. CDR1 LNHDA and CDR2 SQIVND come from the germline V gene (reference sequence). CDR3 nucleotide sequence: TGTGCCAGTAGTCTGTTAACAGGCGGTACGCAGTATTTT. It codes for CASSLLTGGTQYF.

The chain uses TRBV5-8 and TRBJ2-1; the match to TRBD2 covers 7 bases. Losses at the gene ends were 6 bases for V and 7 bases for J; bases not matched to a gene: 13. The CDR3 spans 15 residues. Germline lookup yields CDR1 SGHTS and CDR2 YDEGEE. CDR3 protein: CASTRLGGSSNEQFF. In DNA, the CDR3 is TGTGCCAGCACCCGTCTAGGCGGGAGTAGTAATGAGCAGTTCTTC.